This TCR beta chain was identified during a study of blood T cell repertoires in COVID-19. Study overall: PBMCs, B-cell-depleted T cells, or T cells were the source of the cDNA or gDNA that made up the material.

The CDR3 contains 16 residues. Deletions cut 0 bases from V and 0 bases from J, with 10 bases between. Germline assignment: CDR1 LNHNV and CDR2 YYDKDF (reference sequence). Sequenced by immunoSEQ multiplex PCR; TCRdb stores in-frame clones only, minus some. The top ten clones hold roughly 2.5% of a sample with about 140,000 clones, 88% of them seen once. Enrolled during active infection, Seattle patients were then followed longitudinally. J is TRBJ2-3 and V is TRBV15, with D maybe TRBD1 (6 bases). This clonotype was obtained from a human donor with COVID-19, enrolled during active disease. The donor label of this sample is uncertain. Sequenced: peripheral blood. CDR3 region: CATSREAGASTDTQYF. For the CDR3, the DNA is TGTGCCACCAGCAGAGAGGCAGGGGCTAGCACAGATACGCAGTATTTT. Looking up the rest from reference TRBV15 and TRBJ2-3 gives the full variable domain: DAMVIQNPRYQVTQFGKPVTLSCSQTLNHNVMYWYQQKSSQAPKLLFHYYDKDFNNEADTPDNFQSRRPNTSFCFLDIRSPGLGDTAMYLCATSREAGASTDTQYFGPGTRLTVL.